This T cell receptor beta chain was recovered during a study of Ad26.COV2.S vaccination and SARS-CoV-2 variants. Germline lookup yields CDR1 MGHRA and CDR2 YSYEKL. The ends were cut back, 5 bases at V and 1 base at J, with 8 bases in the middle. CDR3 length: 13 amino acids. Libraries were prepared by immunoSEQ multiplex PCR; TCRdb keeps only in-frame clonotypes and omits some of them. The sample has roughly 320,000 clones; about nine tenths are singletons. The treatment: roughly 19 received Ad26.COV2.S at low or high dose, single or two shots; roughly five received placebo; per-sample allocation not given. Collection of the samples took place on day 63 after the first injection of vaccine or placebo.

J is TRBJ1-1 and V is TRBV4-1; D call uncertain. This specimen consisted of peripheral blood, obtained in a trial of Ad26.COV2.S vaccine versus placebo. This sequence originates from a person aged 18-60 years who received the Ad26.COV2.S COVID-19 vaccine or a placebo. Here the CDR3 DNA reads TGCGCCAGCAGCGAAGGTCCGAACACTGAAGCTTTCTTT. Translation: CASSEGPNTEAFF.